The 27 T cell receptor beta chains below come from one sample, sequenced in a study of T cells after yellow fever vaccination. TCRdb ran MiXCR on the 5' RACE reads and lists one entry per CDR3 protein. The sample records around 310,000 distinct CDR3 sequences, approximately 3.8% being singletons. Sequenced material: PBMCs, taken on the day of the yellow fever booster vaccination. The receptors derive from a man aged 18 to 30 who received the YFV17D yellow fever vaccine.

This clonotype appeared many times. The chain has TRBV7-9 and TRBJ2-7; D tentatively fits TRBD1 or TRBD2 (5 bases each). In germline, CDR1 is SEHNR, CDR2 FQNEAQ (reference sequence). Trimming removed 5 bases at V and 3 bases at J, with 17 bases between. The length of the CDR3 is 15 residues. The DNA for the CDR3 is TGTGCCAGCAGCGCACACCGGGACGGCAGCTACGAGCAGTACTTC. Protein sequence: CASSAHRDGSYEQYF.

The sample holds many counts of this clonotype. The gene calls are TRBV5-5 and TRBJ1-4; 7 bases agree with TRBD1. Germline V gene sequence: CDR1 SGHKS, CDR2 YYEKEE (reference sequence). J lost 8 bases, V lost 4 bases, and 5 bases had no gene match. The CDR3 length is 13 residues. The CDR3 region has the DNA TGTGCCAGCAGCCCTACAGGGGCAGAAAAACTGTTTTTT. Translated, it gives CASSPTGAEKLFF. Using reference TRBV5-5 and TRBJ1-4 for the parts outside the CDR3, the full variable domain is DAGVTQSPTHLIKTRGQQVTLRCSPISGHKSVSWYQQVLGQGPQFIFQYYEKEERGRGNFPDRFSARQFPNYSSELNVNALLLGDSALYLCASSPTGAEKLFFGSGTQLSVL.

The table lists this clonotype with many counts. V gene TRBV29-1 combines with J gene TRBJ2-4, with TRBD2 matching over 7 bases. Germline V CDR1 and CDR2: SQVTM, ANQGSEA. CDR3 size: 15 residues. The ends lost 5 bases at V and 1 base at J; junction bases unmatched: 8. The CDR3 here is CSVTTSRGAKNIQYF. Written as DNA, the CDR3 is TGCAGCGTTACGACTAGCCGGGGGGCCAAAAACATTCAGTACTTC.

This clonotype was recorded a few times. The chain recombines TRBV12-3 or TRBV12-4 with TRBJ2-1; 7 nucleotides agree with TRBD2. V was clipped by 7 bases and J by 7 bases; unmatched bases: 4. CDR3 length equals 12 residues. Written as DNA, the CDR3 is TGTGCCAGCATGGGGGAGGGAAATGAGCAGTTCTTC. Its protein is CASMGEGNEQFF.

The chain is built from TRBV5-1 and TRBJ2-3; perhaps TRBD1 as D (5 bases). Germline V gene sequence: CDR1 SGHRS, CDR2 YFSETQ. The CDR3 has 16 residues. Trimming removed 3 bases at V and 4 bases at J, with 18 bases between. The CDR3 DNA follows: TGCGCCAGCAGCTCCCGGTTCACAGGACCAGCAGATACGCAGTATTTT. It translates to CASSSRFTGPADTQYF.

This clonotype was counted ten times or more. J is TRBJ2-7 and V is TRBV28, with TRBD1 matching 7 bases. CDR1 and CDR2 (germline): MDHEN, SYDVKM. The CDR3 contains 14 residues. After removal of 3 bases from V and 4 bases from J, the junction contained 6 bases not matched to a gene. The CDR3 loop reads CASSFWDRAYEQYV. The CDR3 region has the DNA TGTGCCAGCAGTTTTTGGGACAGAGCGTACGAGCAGTACGTC.

Ten or more counts support this clonotype. V is TRBV21-1 and J is TRBJ1-1; TRBD1 is the table's D call, not checked against the DNA. TRBV21-1 is shown as a pseudogene. This CDR3 is 14 amino acids long. The CDR3 bases are TGTGCCAGCAGCCCCAACCCGACAGGGTCTGAAGCTTTCTTT. Translating it yields CASSPNPTGSEAFF.

This clonotype was recorded many times. V usage is TRBV11-2 and J usage is TRBJ2-3, with D tentatively TRBD1 (7 bases). CDR3 length: 16 residues. V was cut by 6 bases and J by 3 bases, with 19 bases left in between. The germline V gene encodes CDR1 SGHAT and CDR2 FQNNGV. The DNA for the CDR3 is TGTGCCAGCAGACCGATCGCAGGGGGGCGGACAGATACGCAGTATTTT. Its translation: CASRPIAGGRTDTQYF.

This clonotype showed up many times. This sequence joins TRBV5-6 and TRBJ2-5; D is unresolved. Trimming left V 8 bases short and J 2 bases short, with 4 bases between. CDR1 SGHDT and CDR2 YYEEEE come from the germline V gene. The CDR3 runs 10 residues. The CDR3 is CARRQETQYF. In DNA, the CDR3 is TGTGCCAGGAGACAAGAGACCCAGTACTTC.

This clonotype was seen ten or more times. The gene calls are TRBV3-1 and TRBJ2-3; D may be TRBD1 (5 bases). This CDR3 is built from 12 residues. Germline CDR1 reads LGHDT; CDR2 reads YNNKEL (reference sequence). V lost 4 bases and J lost 6, with 8 bases in between. CDR3 DNA sequence: TGTGCCAGCAGCCGCCCAGGGGATACGCAGTATTTT. It yields the protein CASSRPGDTQYF.

V and J are TRBV5-1 and TRBJ2-1; D may be TRBD1 (5 bases). Trimming pared 0 bases from V and 4 bases from J, leaving 8 bases between. Germline assignment: CDR1 SGHRS and CDR2 YFSETQ. The CDR3 extends over 14 amino acids. The CDR3 DNA follows: TGCGCCAGCAGCTTGGAACAGGAATACAATGAGCAGTTCTTC. It codes for CASSLEQEYNEQFF. Full variable domain (missing parts from reference TRBV5-1 and TRBJ2-1): KAGVTQTPRYLIKTRGQQVTLSCSPISGHRSVSWYQQTPGQGLQFLFEYFSETQRNKGNFPGRFSGRQFSNSRSEMNVSTLELGDSALYLCASSLEQEYNEQFFGPGTRLTVL.

This clonotype was detected ten times or more. V and J are TRBV7-6 and TRBJ2-7; 11 bases map to TRBD1. The CDR3 runs 14 residues. V lost 3 bases, J lost 3 bases, and 1 base stayed unmatched. The germline V gene encodes CDR1 SGHVS and CDR2 FNYEAQ. CDR3 residues: CASSLGQGVYEQYF. CDR3 in DNA: TGTGCCAGCAGCTTGGGACAGGGGGTCTACGAGCAGTACTTC.

This clonotype has ten or more counts. V gene TRBV7-2 combines with J gene TRBJ1-1; 7 bases are a match to TRBD1. Germline-derived CDR1 and CDR2 are SGHTA and FQGNSA. This CDR3 comprises 13 residues. V lost 6 bases, J lost 2 bases, and 3 bases stayed unmatched. The DNA of the CDR3 is TGTGCCAGCAGGGCAGGGGGAAACACTGAAGCTTTCTTT. This translates into CASRAGGNTEAFF.

This clonotype was recorded at least ten times. The chain joins TRBV13 to TRBJ2-1; D is perhaps TRBD2 (6 bases). The V end was cut by 0 bases, the J end by 10 bases, with 19 bases between. The CDR3 sequence is 16 residues long. Germline assignment: CDR1 PRHDT and CDR2 FYEKMQ (reference sequence). CDR3 sequence (DNA): TGTGCCAGCAGCTTAGGCTCCGCCAGGCCGGGGGACGAGCAGTTCTTC. It is translated as CASSLGSARPGDEQFF.

V usage is TRBV6-5 and J usage is TRBJ2-2, with D unclear. This CDR3 is built from 15 residues. The V end was cut by 2 bases, the J end by 5 bases, with 12 bases between. The germline V gene has CDR1 MNHEY and CDR2 SVGAGI. Here the CDR3 DNA reads TGTGCCAGCAGTTACGTAGGGTTTGGAACCGGGGAGCTGTTTTTT. It encodes CASSYVGFGTGELFF.

This clonotype was counted a few times. The J gene is TRBJ2-3, the V gene TRBV12-3 or TRBV12-4, with 8 nucleotides matching TRBD2. The CDR3 length is 14 residues. Trimming cost V 3 bases and J 5 bases; bases outside gene matches: 4. The CDR3 sequence: CASSFSGDKDTQYF. The CDR3 DNA reads TGTGCCAGCAGTTTTAGCGGGGATAAAGATACGCAGTATTTT.

This clonotype was picked up a small number of times. The V and J genes are TRBV12-3 or TRBV12-4 and TRBJ2-2; D perhaps matches TRBD1 (6 bases). With 6 bases removed from V and 5 bases from J, the gap between germline ends came to 13 bases. This CDR3 region has 14 residues. The CDR3 protein is CASSRITGTGELFF. Here the CDR3 DNA reads TGTGCCAGCAGCAGAATCACAGGGACCGGGGAGCTGTTTTTT.

The chain carries TRBV5-1 and TRBJ2-7; perhaps TRBD2 as D (5 bases). The CDR3 has 13 amino acids. Germline V gene data show CDR1 as SGHRS and CDR2 as YFSETQ. V lost 0 bases and J lost 3, with 7 bases in between. The chain's CDR3 is CASSLGEGYEQYV. CDR3 in DNA: TGCGCCAGCAGCTTGGGAGAGGGCTACGAGCAGTACGTC.

The genes are TRBV5-1 and TRBJ2-3; no definite D call. The CDR3 totals 14 residues. Germline values: CDR1 SGHRS, CDR2 YFSETQ. V lost 6 bases to trimming and J lost 0 bases, with 11 bases between them. CDR3 DNA: TGCGCCAGCACCCCGGGTGGTAGCACAGATACGCAGTATTTT. This translates into CASTPGGSTDTQYF.

At least ten counts were recorded for this clonotype. This sequence joins TRBV6-5 and TRBJ2-5, with 8 positions matching TRBD1. Germline V CDR1 and CDR2: MNHEY, SVGAGI. Trimming removed 5 bases from V and 4 bases from J; junction bases left unmatched: 3. The CDR3 loop spans 13 amino acids. This chain's CDR3 is CASSRRGRETQYF. The DNA for the CDR3 is TGTGCCAGCAGTCGCAGGGGGCGAGAGACCCAGTACTTC.

This clonotype showed up many times. CDR3 bases: TGCGCCAGCAGCCAACTAGCGGGTAAGACAGATACGCAGTATTTT. Translated: CASSQLAGKTDTQYF. The chain has TRBV4-1 and TRBJ2-3; 8 positions match TRBD2. In germline, CDR1 is MGHRA, CDR2 YSYEKL. The CDR3 spans 15 residues. Losses at the gene ends were 2 bases for V and 3 bases for J; bases not matched to a gene: 4.

The table lists this clonotype with a few counts. V is TRBV7-2 and J is TRBJ2-7; D remains unclear. Trimming shortened V by 1 base and J by 5 bases, and 9 bases separated the two germline ends. Germline loops: CDR1 SGHTA, CDR2 FQGNSA. The CDR3 has 13 amino acids. The CDR3 DNA sequence: TGTGCCAGCAGCTTAGTGTCAACCAACGAGCAGTACGTC. This sequence encodes CASSLVSTNEQYV.

J is TRBJ1-5 and V is TRBV12-3 or TRBV12-4, with D possibly being TRBD1 (6 bases). V lost 2 bases and J lost 0, with 14 bases in between. This CDR3 contains 17 residues. CDR3: CASSLRAGTYSNQPQHF. The CDR3 nucleotides are TGTGCCAGCAGTTTAAGGGCAGGGACATATAGCAATCAGCCCCAGCATTTT.

The V call is TRBV6-5, the J call TRBJ1-6, with D unresolved. The CDR3 spans 17 residues. Deletions cut 5 bases from V and 2 bases from J, with 16 bases between. CDR1 and CDR2 from the germline V gene are MNHEY and SVGAGI. In nucleotides, the CDR3 is TGTGCCAGCAGTACGCTCCGGGGTAGGCCCTATAATTCACCCCTCCACTTT. It is translated as CASSTLRGRPYNSPLHF.

This clonotype has ten or more counts. The chain is built from TRBV5-6 and TRBJ2-7; D is ambiguous. V lost 2 bases to trimming and J lost 6 bases, with 9 bases between them. Germline assignment: CDR1 SGHDT and CDR2 YYEEEE. This CDR3 spans 12 amino acids. This CDR3 reads CASSFRIGEQYF. CDR3 nucleotides: TGTGCCAGCAGCTTCAGAATCGGCGAGCAGTACTTC.

This clonotype was counted many times. The CDR3 region has the DNA TGCGCCAGCAGCCAAGATGGCAGGGGAGGCTCCTACGAGCAGTACTTC. Residues: CASSQDGRGGSYEQYF. The chain couples TRBV4-3 to TRBJ2-7; TRBD1 or TRBD2 may be the D gene (6 bases each). CDR1 and CDR2 (germline): LGHNA, YSLEER. The CDR3 is made up of 16 amino acids. V lost 0 bases to trimming and J lost 0 bases, with 12 bases between them.

This clonotype was seen at least ten times. The gene calls are TRBV4-3 and TRBJ1-1, with D possibly matching TRBD1 (6 bases). Trimming removed 0 bases from V and 4 bases from J, with 12 bases in between. The CDR3 sequence is 15 residues long. Germline V gene lookup returns CDR1 LGHNA and CDR2 YSLEER. DNA of the CDR3: TGCGCCAGCAGCCAAGATCAGGGAGGGGGCACTGAAGCTTTCTTT. This sequence encodes CASSQDQGGGTEAFF.